One and the same sample provided the 17 T cell receptor beta chains below, sequenced in a study of chronic HIV infection and antiretroviral therapy (dated by TCRdb to about 2015). The method was 5' RACE. Sequencing instrument: Illumina MiSeq. TCRdb itself trimmed the public reads at Q25 with fastp, ran MiXCR and retained productive beta chains. CDR3 protein duplicates are merged, each entry listing the most common genes and DNA. This sample lists 40,000 to 50,000 distinct CDR3 sequences; over 15% were detected once. The ten largest make up about 2.7% of the sample. The sequencing sample was made of peripheral blood. These receptors were taken from an adult who had HIV and had not received antiretroviral therapy, or was an uninfected healthy control (not recorded which).

A remark on this clonotype: This may be a read error: a much more frequent sequence differs by one nucleotide. The missing conserved phenylalanine or tryptophan at the end of this CDR3 makes a read error likely. The chain uses TRBV6-1 and TRBJ1-2; D ambiguous. V was pared by 2 bases and J by 2 bases, with 6 bases between. CDR1 is MNHNS and CDR2 is SASEGT in the germline V gene. This CDR3 is 13 amino acids long. The CDR3 sequence is CASSEKDNYGYTL. The CDR3 DNA is TGTGCCAGCAGTGAAAAGGACAACTATGGCTACACCTTA.

The V and J genes are TRBV15 and TRBJ1-1; D unclear. The germline gives CDR1 LNHNV, CDR2 YYDKDF (reference sequence). V shed 1 base and J shed 1 base, with 16 bases lying between them. The CDR3 is 17 residues long. The CDR3 region is CATSRGVKVGRNTEAFF. CDR3 bases: TGTGCCACCAGCAGAGGGGTTAAGGTTGGACGGAACACTGAAGCTTTCTTT. Combining the CDR3 with reference TRBV15 and TRBJ1-1 gives the whole variable domain DAMVIQNPRYQVTQFGKPVTLSCSQTLNHNVMYWYQQKSSQAPKLLFHYYDKDFNNEADTPDNFQSRRPNTSFCFLDIRSPGLGDTAMYLCATSRGVKVGRNTEAFFGQGTRLTVV.

Only a few counts were recorded for this clonotype. This rearrangement joins TRBV15 to TRBJ2-3; TRBD2 agrees at 7 bases. The germline gives CDR1 LNHNV, CDR2 YYDKDF (reference sequence). This CDR3 region has 16 residues. V lost 3 bases, J lost 0 bases, and 6 bases stayed unmatched. CDR3 sequence reads: CATSRQGAGSTDTQYF. For the CDR3, the DNA is TGTGCCACCAGCAGGCAGGGAGCGGGAAGCACAGATACGCAGTATTTT.

The genes are TRBV2 and TRBJ2-1; 8 nucleotides agree with TRBD2. In germline, CDR1 is SNHLY, CDR2 FYNNEI. The CDR3 spans 12 residues. V was pared by 10 bases and J by 8 bases, with 7 bases of the junction left unmatched. The CDR3 sequence is CATGTRRDEQFF. CDR3 in DNA: TGTGCCACCGGGACTAGAAGGGATGAGCAGTTCTTC.

This clonotype has a handful of counts. V is TRBV7-9 and J is TRBJ1-1; D is unclear. Germline CDR1 is SEHNR and CDR2 is FQNEAQ (reference sequence). The CDR3 spans 14 residues. The V and J ends lost 2 bases and 4 bases respectively, with 11 bases between them. This CDR3 reads CASSLTTASTEAFF. CDR3 coding DNA: TGTGCCAGCAGCTTAACGACGGCCTCCACTGAAGCTTTCTTT.

The CDR3 nucleotides read TGTGCCTTAGCAGGGGTGGCTTCTCAGTTCTTC. It encodes CALAGVASQFF. J is TRBJ2-1 and V is TRBV2, with TRBD1 as a possible D gene (6 bases). The ends were cut back, 11 bases at V and 13 bases at J, with 18 bases in the middle. The germline V gene has CDR1 SNHLY and CDR2 FYNNEI. The length of the CDR3 is 11 residues. The full variable domain, rest sourced from reference TRBV2 and TRBJ2-1, is EPEVTQTPSHQVTQMGQEVILRCVPISNHLYFYWYRQILGQKVEFLVSFYNNEISEKSEIFDDQFSVERPDGSNFTLKIRSTKLEDSAMYFCALAGVASQFFGPGTRLTVL.

This clonotype was observed a few times. The chain couples TRBV4-1 to TRBJ2-5, with TRBD2 matching over 8 bases. CDR3 length: 17 amino acids. The germline V gene encodes CDR1 MGHRA and CDR2 YSYEKL. V lost 4 bases, J lost 4 bases, and 14 bases stayed unmatched. For the CDR3, the DNA is TGCGCCAGCAGCCTAGAACCCGGGACTAGTGGGGGAGAGACCCAGTACTTC. This translates into CASSLEPGTSGGETQYF.

This clonotype was seen only a few times. CDR3 residues: CASGPGVRPTDEQYF. The CDR3, as DNA: TGTGCCAGCGGTCCAGGGGTTCGGCCTACCGACGAGCAGTACTTC. The chain carries TRBV28 and TRBJ2-7; D might be TRBD1 (6 bases). The V gene's germline CDR1 is MDHEN and CDR2 SYDVKM. V lost 8 bases to trimming and J lost 5 bases, with 22 bases between them. This CDR3 contains 15 residues. Looking up the rest from reference TRBV28 and TRBJ2-7 gives the full variable domain: DVKVTQSSRYLVKRTGEKVFLECVQDMDHENMFWYRQDPGLGLRLIYFSYDVKMKEKGDIPEGYSVSREKKERFSLILESASTNQTSMYLCASGPGVRPTDEQYFGPGTRLTVT.

The rearrangement joins TRBV28 to TRBJ2-1; tentative D call: TRBD2 (6 bases). Trimming left V 6 bases short and J 3 bases short, with 9 bases between. Germline assignment: CDR1 MDHEN and CDR2 SYDVKM. The CDR3 sequence is 13 residues long. The CDR3 DNA reads TGTGCCAGCAGCAGGGACTTCTACAATGAGCAGTTCTTC. Its protein is CASSRDFYNEQFF.

The V call is TRBV28, the J call TRBJ2-2, with 8 bases matching TRBD1. Germline-derived CDR1 and CDR2 are MDHEN and SYDVKM. This CDR3 has 14 residues. Trimming took 4 bases from V and 4 from J; bases not matched to a gene: 2. CDR3 in amino acids: CASSWTGITGELFF. The DNA for the CDR3 is TGTGCCAGCAGTTGGACAGGGATCACCGGGGAGCTGTTTTTT.

The chain has TRBV4-1 and TRBJ2-7, with D possibly TRBD2 on 5 matching bases. The CDR3 sequence is 15 residues long. With 0 bases removed from V and 7 bases from J, the gap between germline ends came to 16 bases. Germline V gene data show CDR1 as MGHRA and CDR2 as YSYEKL. The CDR3 here is CASSQDVGSRVEQYF. CDR3 DNA sequence: TGCGCCAGCAGCCAAGACGTTGGCTCGAGGGTTGAGCAGTACTTC.

This clonotype was seen a few times. The CDR3 DNA is TGTGCCAGCAGTTCTGCAGGGGGCGCGGGGCAGCCCCAGCATTTT. Amino acids: CASSSAGGAGQPQHF. The gene calls are TRBV28 and TRBJ1-5, with 8 bases identical to TRBD1. The V and J ends lost 4 bases and 7 bases, in that order; junction bases with no gene match: 9. The germline V gene encodes CDR1 MDHEN and CDR2 SYDVKM. This CDR3 region has 15 residues.

This clonotype was recorded a few times. CDR3 loop: CASSPLQGYQPQHF. CDR3 sequence (DNA): TGTGCCAGCTCACCACTCCAGGGGTATCAGCCCCAGCATTTT. The chain uses TRBV18 and TRBJ1-5, with a weak D call TRBD1 (6 bases). The germline gives CDR1 KGHSH, CDR2 LQKENI. V was cut by 1 base and J by 5 bases, with 9 bases left in between. There are 14 residues in the CDR3.

The DNA of the CDR3 is TGTGCCAGCAGTGTAAAGCGGGCGACCTACAATGAGCAGTTCTTC. It yields the protein CASSVKRATYNEQFF. V gene TRBV2 combines with J gene TRBJ2-1, with D possibly being TRBD2 (6 bases). Trimming took 4 bases from V and 2 from J, leaving 12 bases between them. The CDR3 runs to 15 residues. Germline V lookup: CDR1 SNHLY, CDR2 FYNNEI.

The chain recombines TRBV6-4 with TRBJ2-3; TRBD2 might be the D (5 bases). CDR1 is MRHNA and CDR2 is SNTAGT in the germline V gene. The CDR3 is made up of 14 amino acids. Trimming removed 3 bases from V and 3 bases from J, with 10 bases in between. The DNA of the CDR3 is TGTGCCAGCAGTGAACTAGGGAGTACAGATACGCAGTATTTT. This translates into CASSELGSTDTQYF.

The chain recombines TRBV6-1 with TRBJ2-3; maybe TRBD2 (5 bases). CDR1 and CDR2 from the germline V gene are MNHNS and SASEGT. The CDR3 loop spans 16 amino acids. V was shortened by 2 bases and J by 0 bases, with 12 bases between the two germline ends. CDR3 DNA sequence: TGTGCCAGCAGTGAAAGGTCCCCGGGAAGCACAGATACGCAGTATTTT. It codes for CASSERSPGSTDTQYF.

V usage is TRBV6-5 and J usage is TRBJ2-7; D is ambiguous. Trimming removed 0 bases at V and 5 bases at J, with 14 bases between. Germline V gene sequence: CDR1 MNHEY, CDR2 SVGAGI. CDR3 length equals 15 residues. The CDR3 DNA sequence: TGTGCCAGCAGTTACTCCACGGCCCGATCCGACGAGCAGTACTTC. The encoded protein is CASSYSTARSDEQYF.